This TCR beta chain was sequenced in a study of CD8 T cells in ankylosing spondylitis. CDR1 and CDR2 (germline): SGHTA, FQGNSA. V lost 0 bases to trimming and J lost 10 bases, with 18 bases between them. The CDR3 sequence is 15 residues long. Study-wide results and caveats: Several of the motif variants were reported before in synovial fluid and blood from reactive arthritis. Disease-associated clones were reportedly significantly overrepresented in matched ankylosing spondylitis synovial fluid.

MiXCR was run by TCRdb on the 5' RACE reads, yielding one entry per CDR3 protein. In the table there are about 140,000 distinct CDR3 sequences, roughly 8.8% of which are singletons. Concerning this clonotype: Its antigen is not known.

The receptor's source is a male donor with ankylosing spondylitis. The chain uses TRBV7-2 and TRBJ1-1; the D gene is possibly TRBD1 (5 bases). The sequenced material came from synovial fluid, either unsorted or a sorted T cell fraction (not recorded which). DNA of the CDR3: TGTGCCAGCAGCTTAGCTGGAGGGGACTCCCTTGTAGCTTTCTTT. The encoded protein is CASSLAGGDSLVAFF.